The sequence of this T cell receptor beta chain was determined in a study of breast tumors, draining lymph nodes, adjacent tissues. Study findings and constraints: The data were judged consistent with most tumor T cells coming from lymph node and expanding in tumor.

Per the germline V gene, CDR1 is MNHEY and CDR2 is SVGAGI. Trimming pared 6 bases from V and 6 bases from J, leaving 17 bases between. CDR3 size: 14 residues. Comments on this clonotype: The antigen is not known.

TCRdb independently ran MiXCR on the multiplex PCR reads; one entry per CDR3 protein. Here the sample spans around 190,000 distinct CDR3 sequences, 25% to 40% being singletons. Samples came from axillary lymph nodes draining the breast cancer. The clonotype originates from a female donor with breast cancer. Some clones in this sample may be carry-over from other donors' samples. Sequencing input: axillary lymph node tissue. This chain links TRBV6-5 with TRBJ1-1, with D possibly matching TRBD1 (6 bases). The CDR3 here is CASSRSSRGPEAFF. The CDR3 DNA reads as TGTGCCAGCAGCCGTTCTAGCCGGGGGCCTGAAGCTTTCTTT.